The 18 T cell receptor beta chains presented below share a single source sample, sequenced in a study of cytomegalovirus exposure and HLA in healthy donors (dated by TCRdb to the late 2010s). The library was produced with the immunoSEQ multiplex PCR assay. For the multiplex PCR, a mixture combining 60 forward primers for TCR Vbeta segments and 13 reverse primers for TCR Jbeta segments was used. TCRdb took this table from immuneACCESS and kept in-frame rearrangements with V and J called. Such tables lack part of the clones; where checked against another copy, unresolved V genes explain under half of the gap, and the rest is unexplained. The sample includes around 150,000 clones, with around 85% observed a single time. The ten largest make up about 0.93% of the sample. Specimen: PBMCs. The origin of the receptors is a woman aged 25 to 39 in good health and CMV-seronegative.

V usage is TRBV5-1 and J usage is TRBJ2-7; D might be TRBD2 (5 bases). The ends were cut back, 0 bases at V and 7 bases at J, with 14 bases in the middle. Germline values: CDR1 SGHRS, CDR2 YFSETQ. The CDR3 is 14 residues long. The CDR3 region is CASSLAGRDREQYF. The CDR3 bases are TGCGCCAGCAGCTTGGCCGGACGGGATAGAGAGCAGTACTTC.

The chain links TRBV5-4 to TRBJ2-7, with TRBD2 matching over 12 bases. CDR3 length: 16 amino acids. J was trimmed by 9 bases and V by 1 base; bases with no gene match: 11. Germline assignment: CDR1 SGHNT and CDR2 YYREEE (reference sequence). The CDR3 sequence is CASSLNPTSGSSGQYF. In DNA, the CDR3 is TGTGCCAGCAGCTTGAATCCGACTAGCGGGAGTTCGGGGCAGTACTTC.

The V and J genes are TRBV15 and TRBJ2-7; D remains unclear. The CDR3 extends over 14 amino acids. Germline V gives CDR1 LNHNV, CDR2 YYDKDF (reference sequence). The V end lost 0 bases, the J end lost 6 bases, and 12 bases lay between the germline ends. In DNA form, the CDR3 reads TGTGCCACCAGCAGAGATCGGTCACTTACCGAGCAGTACTTC. Translated, it gives CATSRDRSLTEQYF. Using reference TRBV15 and TRBJ2-7 for the parts outside the CDR3, the full variable domain is DAMVIQNPRYQVTQFGKPVTLSCSQTLNHNVMYWYQQKSSQAPKLLFHYYDKDFNNEADTPDNFQSRRPNTSFCFLDIRSPGLGDTAMYLCATSRDRSLTEQYFGPGTRLTVT.

The gene calls are TRBV6-5 and TRBJ2-7, with TRBD1 matching 7 bases. With 1 base clipped from V and 6 bases from J, the junction kept 3 bases outside the gene matches. CDR1 MNHEY and CDR2 SVGAGI come from the germline V gene. The CDR3 spans 13 residues. In DNA form, the CDR3 reads TGTGCCAGCAGTTACTTAAGGGGGCTCGAGCAGTACTTC. It yields the protein CASSYLRGLEQYF.

The V call is TRBV4-3, the J call TRBJ1-1; possibly TRBD1 for D (5 bases). The CDR3 consists of 18 residues. The V gene lost 2 bases and the J gene lost 0 bases, with 19 bases spanning the gap. Germline lookup yields CDR1 LGHNA and CDR2 YSLEER. CDR3 coding DNA: TGCGCCAGCAGCCAAATAAAGGGAGGGGCCGTGATGAACACTGAAGCTTTCTTT. It encodes CASSQIKGGAVMNTEAFF.

The table lists this clone with a count of one. Other nucleotide sequences from this sample produce the same CDR3. The chain carries TRBV21-1 and TRBJ1-5; the table assigns TRBD1, which was not confirmed against the DNA. TRBV21-1 is annotated as a pseudogene. The CDR3 runs 13 residues. CDR3: CASLGVSNQPQHF. In nucleotides, the CDR3 is TGTGCCAGTCTGGGCGTGAGCAATCAGCCCCAGCATTTT.

The V and J genes are TRBV5-1 and TRBJ2-6, with D tentatively TRBD1 (6 bases). From germline, CDR1 is SGHRS and CDR2 YFSETQ. The ends were cut back, 7 bases at V and 2 bases at J, with 10 bases in the middle. The CDR3 runs to 14 residues. CDR3 nucleotide sequence: TGCGCCAGCGAACAGGGTACTGGGGCCAACGTCCTGACTTTC. This gives the protein CASEQGTGANVLTF.

The chain employs TRBV7-3 and TRBJ2-7, with a weak D call TRBD1 (6 bases). Germline lookup yields CDR1 SGHTA and CDR2 FQGTGA. V was pared by 3 bases and J by 2 bases, with 11 bases between. The CDR3 spans 14 residues. In DNA, the CDR3 is TGTGCCAGCAGCTTCGGGACACCCCCCTACGAGCAGTACTTC. It encodes CASSFGTPPYEQYF.

The chain employs TRBV7-2 and TRBJ1-3, with TRBD1 matching 7 bases. J gave up 4 bases and V 1 base, and 4 bases lay outside the gene matches. The V gene's germline CDR1 is SGHTA and CDR2 FQGNSA. CDR3 length: 15 residues. CDR3 amino acids: CASSLETGWGNTIYF. Written as DNA, the CDR3 is TGTGCCAGCAGCTTAGAGACAGGGTGGGGAAACACCATATATTTT.

This rearrangement joins TRBV15 to TRBJ2-7; 7 bases are a match to TRBD1. The germline gives CDR1 LNHNV, CDR2 YYDKDF (reference sequence). J gave up 0 bases and V 5 bases, and 7 bases lay outside the gene matches. CDR3 length: 15 residues. The CDR3 nucleotides are TGTGCCACCAGCCCACAAACAGGGGCCTCCTACGAGCAGTACTTC. Translated: CATSPQTGASYEQYF.

This clone appeared a single time. The chain employs TRBV2 and TRBJ1-2; D possibly corresponds to TRBD1 (5 bases). V lost 7 bases to trimming and J lost 8 bases, with 14 bases between them. This CDR3 spans 12 amino acids. Germline-derived CDR1 and CDR2 are SNHLY and FYNNEI. CDR3 amino acids: CASIMGGEGYTF. As DNA, the CDR3 is TGTGCCAGCATCATGGGAGGGGAAGGCTACACCTTC.

The chain joins TRBV27 to TRBJ2-2; D may be TRBD2 (6 bases). The CDR3 extends over 15 amino acids. Trimming took off 4 bases at V and 1 base at J, with 10 bases between the two ends. Germline lookup yields CDR1 MNHEY and CDR2 SMNVEV (reference sequence). CDR3 in DNA: TGTGCCAGCAGTTATCTAGCGAAGAACACCGGGGAGCTGTTTTTT. Translation gives CASSYLAKNTGELFF.

The V and J genes are TRBV18 and TRBJ2-7, with 12 bases matching TRBD1. J was trimmed by 6 bases and V by 3 bases; bases with no gene match: 6. The CDR3 covers 15 residues. CDR1 KGHSH and CDR2 LQKENI come from the germline V gene. CDR3: CASSPLGQGAGEQYF. The CDR3 DNA follows: TGTGCCAGCTCACCCTTGGGACAGGGGGCGGGCGAGCAGTACTTC.

This sequence joins TRBV7-8 and TRBJ2-7; D call uncertain. In germline, CDR1 is SGHVS, CDR2 FQNEAQ. The CDR3 loop spans 15 amino acids. Between the trimmed V and J ends, which lost 1 base and 3 bases, there was a span of 13 bases. CDR3 in DNA: TGTGCCAGCAGCTTAGTCGGTCCGCGCGGCTACGAGCAGTACTTC. The encoded protein is CASSLVGPRGYEQYF. The variable domain in full, completed from reference TRBV7-8 and TRBJ2-7, reads GAGVSQSPRYKVAKRGQDVALRCDPISGHVSLFWYQQALGQGPEFLTYFQNEAQLDKSGLPSDRFFAERPEGSVSTLKIQRTQQEDSAVYLCASSLVGPRGYEQYFGPGTRLTVT.

The chain has TRBV7-2 and TRBJ2-7; TRBD2 is a possible D gene (6 bases). CDR1 SGHTA and CDR2 FQGNSA come from the germline V gene. V lost 3 bases, J lost 7 bases, and 13 bases lay in between. This CDR3 is built from 13 residues. The CDR3: CASSFAGLQEQYF. CDR3 nucleotides: TGTGCCAGCAGCTTCGCCGGACTACAGGAGCAGTACTTC.

This CDR3 reads CASSLAGRGSGEQYF. CDR3 nucleotides: TGTGCCAGCAGCTTAGCGGGCAGGGGTTCGGGCGAGCAGTACTTC. This chain links TRBV7-2 with TRBJ2-7, with a weak D call TRBD1 (6 bases). V was clipped by 0 bases and J by 6 bases, with 15 bases between them. The CDR3 is 15 residues long. The germline gives CDR1 SGHTA, CDR2 FQGNSA.

The V call is TRBV6-6, the J call TRBJ1-2; the match to TRBD1 covers 11 bases. CDR1 is MNHNY and CDR2 is SVGAGI in the germline V gene (reference sequence). The CDR3 spans 14 residues. Losses at the gene ends were 2 bases for V and 7 bases for J; bases not matched to a gene: 3. CDR3 sequence reads: CASSYGQGAGGYTF. CDR3 DNA: TGTGCCAGCAGTTACGGACAGGGGGCGGGTGGCTACACCTTC.

The chain has TRBV14 and TRBJ2-2; 10 bases match TRBD2. V shed 1 base, J shed 6 bases, and the junction held 2 bases outside the gene matches. Germline lookup yields CDR1 SGHDN and CDR2 FVKESK. The CDR3 is 15 residues long. The CDR3 spells CASSQALAGAGELFF. The DNA of the CDR3 is TGTGCCAGCAGCCAAGCGCTAGCGGGAGCCGGGGAGCTGTTTTTT.